This TCR beta chain was recorded in a study of blood T cells in healthy people across ages. With respect to this clonotype: Its antigen is undetermined.

Findings and caveats of the study: Per-million-T-cell TCR beta diversity fell roughly linearly with age.

Trimming left V 5 bases short and J 11 bases short, with 16 bases between. CDR1 and CDR2 from the germline V gene are SNHLY and FYNNEI. This CDR3 is 13 amino acids long. The use of a sample-barcoded 5' primer and a J-beta primer mix characterized a second PCR of about 7 to 12 cycles. TCRdb reprocessed the 5' RACE reads via MiXCR and lists one record per CDR3 protein. The sample yields more than 500,000 distinct CDR3 sequences, about 25% seen once. The chain couples TRBV2 to TRBJ1-5, with unresolved D. The TCR originated in an older woman in good health. Sequencing was performed on blood. CDR3 nucleotide sequence: TGTGCCAGCAGTCGCGAAGACGGTGTTACCCAGCATTTT. Its protein product is CASSREDGVTQHF. The whole variable domain, remainder taken from reference TRBV2 and TRBJ1-5, is EPEVTQTPSHQVTQMGQEVILRCVPISNHLYFYWYRQILGQKVEFLVSFYNNEISEKSEIFDDQFSVERPDGSNFTLKIRSTKLEDSAMYFCASSREDGVTQHFGDGTRLSIL.